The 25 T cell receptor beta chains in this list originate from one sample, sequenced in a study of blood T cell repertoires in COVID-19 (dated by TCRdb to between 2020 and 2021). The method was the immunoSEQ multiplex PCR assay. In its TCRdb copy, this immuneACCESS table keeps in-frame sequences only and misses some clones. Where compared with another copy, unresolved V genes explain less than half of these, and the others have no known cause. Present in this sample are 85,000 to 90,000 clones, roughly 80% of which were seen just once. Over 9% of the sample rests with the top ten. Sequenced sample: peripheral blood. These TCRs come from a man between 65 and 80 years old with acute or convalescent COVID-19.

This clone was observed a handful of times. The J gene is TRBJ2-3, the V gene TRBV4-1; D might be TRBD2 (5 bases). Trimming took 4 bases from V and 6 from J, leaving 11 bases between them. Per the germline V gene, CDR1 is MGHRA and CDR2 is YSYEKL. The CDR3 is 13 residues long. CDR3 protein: CASSPLGGDTQYF. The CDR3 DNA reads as TGCGCCAGCAGCCCCCTCGGCGGGGATACGCAGTATTTT.

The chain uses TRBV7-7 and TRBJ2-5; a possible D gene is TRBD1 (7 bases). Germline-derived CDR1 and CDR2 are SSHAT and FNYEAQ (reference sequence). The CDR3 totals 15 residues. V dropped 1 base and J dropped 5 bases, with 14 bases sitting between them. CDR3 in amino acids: CASSLGMPGGETQYF. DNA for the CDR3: TGTGCCAGCAGCTTAGGGATGCCAGGGGGGGAGACCCAGTACTTC.

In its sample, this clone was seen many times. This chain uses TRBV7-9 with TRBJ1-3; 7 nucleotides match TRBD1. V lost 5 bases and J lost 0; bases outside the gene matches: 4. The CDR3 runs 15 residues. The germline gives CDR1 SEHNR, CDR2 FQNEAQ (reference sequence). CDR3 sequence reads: CASSNRDSSGNTIYF. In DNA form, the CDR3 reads TGTGCCAGCAGCAACCGGGACAGCTCTGGAAACACCATATATTTT.

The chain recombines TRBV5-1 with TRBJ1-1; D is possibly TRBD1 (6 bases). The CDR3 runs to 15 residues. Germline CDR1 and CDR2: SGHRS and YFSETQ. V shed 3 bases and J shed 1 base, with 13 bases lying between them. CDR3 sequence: CASSSQGLENTEAFF. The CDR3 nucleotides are TGCGCCAGCAGCTCCCAGGGGTTAGAGAACACTGAAGCTTTCTTT.

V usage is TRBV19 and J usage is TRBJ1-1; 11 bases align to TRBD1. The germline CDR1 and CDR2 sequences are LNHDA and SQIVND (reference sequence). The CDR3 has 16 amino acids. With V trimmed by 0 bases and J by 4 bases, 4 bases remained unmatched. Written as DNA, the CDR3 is TGTGCCAGTAGTATAGACGGGACAGGGGGTGGCACTGAAGCTTTCTTT. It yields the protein CASSIDGTGGGTEAFF.

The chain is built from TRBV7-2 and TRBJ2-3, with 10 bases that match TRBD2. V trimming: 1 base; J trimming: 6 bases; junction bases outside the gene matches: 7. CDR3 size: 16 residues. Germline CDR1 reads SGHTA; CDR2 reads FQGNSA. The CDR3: CASSLESGGARDTQYF. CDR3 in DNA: TGTGCCAGCAGCTTAGAAAGCGGGGGGGCAAGGGATACGCAGTATTTT.

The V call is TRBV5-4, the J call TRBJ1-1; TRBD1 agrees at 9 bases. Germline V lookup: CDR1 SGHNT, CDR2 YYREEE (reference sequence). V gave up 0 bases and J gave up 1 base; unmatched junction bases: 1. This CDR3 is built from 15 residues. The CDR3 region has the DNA TGTGCCAGCAGCTTGGCACAGGGGGCGAACACTGAAGCTTTCTTT. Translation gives CASSLAQGANTEAFF.

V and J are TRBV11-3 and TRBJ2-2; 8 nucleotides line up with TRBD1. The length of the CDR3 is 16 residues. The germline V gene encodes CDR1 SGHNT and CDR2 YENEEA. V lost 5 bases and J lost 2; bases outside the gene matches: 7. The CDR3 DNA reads TGTGCCAGCAGCCCGCTCGGACAGGGAAACACCGGGGAGCTGTTTTTT. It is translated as CASSPLGQGNTGELFF.

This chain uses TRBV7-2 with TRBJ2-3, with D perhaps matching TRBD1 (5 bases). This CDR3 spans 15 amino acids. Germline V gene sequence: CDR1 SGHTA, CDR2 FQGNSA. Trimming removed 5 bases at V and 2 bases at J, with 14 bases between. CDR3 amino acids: CASSQWTSSTDTQYF. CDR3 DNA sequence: TGTGCCAGCAGCCAGTGGACAAGCTCCACAGATACGCAGTATTTT.

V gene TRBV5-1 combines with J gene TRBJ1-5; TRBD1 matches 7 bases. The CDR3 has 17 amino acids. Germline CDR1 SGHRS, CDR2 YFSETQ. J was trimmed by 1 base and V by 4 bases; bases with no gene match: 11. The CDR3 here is CASSPMGTAGSNQPQHF. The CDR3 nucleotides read TGCGCCAGCAGCCCCATGGGGACAGCCGGGAGCAATCAGCCCCAGCATTTT.

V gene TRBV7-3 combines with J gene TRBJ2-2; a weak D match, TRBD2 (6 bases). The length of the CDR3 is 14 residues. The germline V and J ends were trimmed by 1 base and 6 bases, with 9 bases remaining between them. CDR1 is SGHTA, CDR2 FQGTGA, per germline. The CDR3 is CASSLSPGAGELFF. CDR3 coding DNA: TGTGCCAGCAGCTTAAGCCCGGGAGCCGGGGAGCTGTTTTTT. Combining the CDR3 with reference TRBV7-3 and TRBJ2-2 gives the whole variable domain GAGVSQTPSNKVTEKGKYVELRCDPISGHTALYWYRQSLGQGPEFLIYFQGTGAADDSGLPNDRFFAVRPEGSVSTLKIQRTERGDSAVYLCASSLSPGAGELFFGEGSRLTVL.

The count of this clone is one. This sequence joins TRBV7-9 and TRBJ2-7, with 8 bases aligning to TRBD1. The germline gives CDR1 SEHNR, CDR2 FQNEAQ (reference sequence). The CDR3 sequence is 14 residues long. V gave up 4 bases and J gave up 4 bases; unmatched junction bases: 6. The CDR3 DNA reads TGTGCCAGCAGCTCAAGACAGGGGTGGTACGAGCAGTACTTC. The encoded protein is CASSSRQGWYEQYF.

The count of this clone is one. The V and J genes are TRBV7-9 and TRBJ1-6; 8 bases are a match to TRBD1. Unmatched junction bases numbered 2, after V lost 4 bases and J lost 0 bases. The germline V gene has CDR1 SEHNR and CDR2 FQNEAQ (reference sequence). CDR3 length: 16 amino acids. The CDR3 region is CASSSDRGSYNSPLHF. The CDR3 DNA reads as TGTGCCAGCAGCTCTGACAGGGGCTCCTATAATTCACCCCTCCACTTT.

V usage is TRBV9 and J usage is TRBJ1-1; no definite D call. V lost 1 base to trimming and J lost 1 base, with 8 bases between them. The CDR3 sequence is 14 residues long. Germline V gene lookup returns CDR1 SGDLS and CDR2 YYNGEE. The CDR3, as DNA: TGTGCCAGCAGCGTAAACTTTCCGAACACTGAAGCTTTCTTT. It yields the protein CASSVNFPNTEAFF.

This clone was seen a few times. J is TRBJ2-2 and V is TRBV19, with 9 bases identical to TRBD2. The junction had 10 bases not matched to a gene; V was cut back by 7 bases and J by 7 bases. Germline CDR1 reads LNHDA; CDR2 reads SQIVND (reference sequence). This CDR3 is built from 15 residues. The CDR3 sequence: CASTATSGNRGELFF. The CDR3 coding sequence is TGTGCCAGTACGGCGACTAGCGGAAACCGCGGGGAGCTGTTTTTT.

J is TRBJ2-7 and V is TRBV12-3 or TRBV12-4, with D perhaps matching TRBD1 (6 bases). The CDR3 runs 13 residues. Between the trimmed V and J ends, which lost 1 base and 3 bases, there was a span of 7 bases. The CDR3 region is CASSLVQGYEQYF. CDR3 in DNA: TGTGCCAGCAGTTTAGTACAGGGCTACGAGCAGTACTTC.

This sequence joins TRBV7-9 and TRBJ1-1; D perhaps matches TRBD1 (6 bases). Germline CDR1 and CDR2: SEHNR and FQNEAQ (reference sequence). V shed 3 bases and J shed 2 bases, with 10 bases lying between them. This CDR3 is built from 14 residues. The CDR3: CASSFSGGNTEAFF. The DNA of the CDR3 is TGTGCCAGCAGCTTCTCGGGGGGCAACACTGAAGCTTTCTTT.

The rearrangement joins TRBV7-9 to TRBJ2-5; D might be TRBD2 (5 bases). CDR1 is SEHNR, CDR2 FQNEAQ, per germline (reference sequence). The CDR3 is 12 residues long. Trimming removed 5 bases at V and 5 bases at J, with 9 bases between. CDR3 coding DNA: TGTGCCAGCAGCCGGACTTTGGAGACCCAGTACTTC. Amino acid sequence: CASSRTLETQYF.

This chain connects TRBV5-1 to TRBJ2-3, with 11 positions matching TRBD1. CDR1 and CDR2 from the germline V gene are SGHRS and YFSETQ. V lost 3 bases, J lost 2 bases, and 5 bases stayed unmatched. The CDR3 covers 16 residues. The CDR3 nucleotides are TGCGCCAGCAGCTCCGGGACAGGGGGTTTCACAGATACGCAGTATTTT. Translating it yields CASSSGTGGFTDTQYF.

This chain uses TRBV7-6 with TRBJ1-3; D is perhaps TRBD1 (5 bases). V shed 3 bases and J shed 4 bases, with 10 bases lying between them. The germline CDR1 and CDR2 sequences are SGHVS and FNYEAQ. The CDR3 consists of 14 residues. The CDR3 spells CASSLGGDGNTIYF. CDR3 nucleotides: TGTGCCAGCAGCTTGGGAGGGGACGGAAACACCATATATTTT. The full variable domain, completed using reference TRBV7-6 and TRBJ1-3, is GAGVSQSPRYKVTKRGQDVALRCDPISGHVSLYWYRQALGQGPEFLTYFNYEAQQDKSGLPNDRFSAERPEGSISTLTIQRTEQRDSAMYRCASSLGGDGNTIYFGEGSWLTVV.

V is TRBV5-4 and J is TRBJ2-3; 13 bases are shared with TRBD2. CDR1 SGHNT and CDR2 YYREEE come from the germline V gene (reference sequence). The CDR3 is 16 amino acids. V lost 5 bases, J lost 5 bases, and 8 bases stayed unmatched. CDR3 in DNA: TGTGCCAGCAGTCCCACTAGCGGGGGGGCCGGAGATACGCAGTATTTT. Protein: CASSPTSGGAGDTQYF.

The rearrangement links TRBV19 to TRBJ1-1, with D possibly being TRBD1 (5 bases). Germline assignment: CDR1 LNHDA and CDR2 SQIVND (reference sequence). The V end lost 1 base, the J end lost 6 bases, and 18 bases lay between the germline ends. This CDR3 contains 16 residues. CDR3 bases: TGTGCCAGTAGTATAGCTCGAGTCCGGGTAGGGGCTGAAGCTTTCTTT. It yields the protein CASSIARVRVGAEAFF.

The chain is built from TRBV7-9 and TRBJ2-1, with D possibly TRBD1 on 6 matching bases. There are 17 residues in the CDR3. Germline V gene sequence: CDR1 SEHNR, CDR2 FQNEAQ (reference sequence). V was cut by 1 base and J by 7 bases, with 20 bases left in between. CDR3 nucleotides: TGTGCCAGCAGCTTAGACAGGGAGCGGACCCTAAGGAATGAGCAGTTCTTC. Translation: CASSLDRERTLRNEQFF.

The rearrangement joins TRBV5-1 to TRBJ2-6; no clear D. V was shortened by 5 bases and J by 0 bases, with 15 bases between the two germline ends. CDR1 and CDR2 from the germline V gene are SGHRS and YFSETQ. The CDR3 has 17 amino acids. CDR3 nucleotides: TGCGCCAGCAGGGAAGGCAGCGTAAGCTCTGGGGCCAACGTCCTGACTTTC. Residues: CASREGSVSSGANVLTF.

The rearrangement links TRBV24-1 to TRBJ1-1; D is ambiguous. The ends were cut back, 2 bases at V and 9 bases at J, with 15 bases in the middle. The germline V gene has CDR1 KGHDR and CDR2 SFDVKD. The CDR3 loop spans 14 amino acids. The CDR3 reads CATSDWRDGLKAFF. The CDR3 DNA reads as TGTGCCACCAGTGATTGGAGGGATGGGCTGAAAGCTTTCTTT.